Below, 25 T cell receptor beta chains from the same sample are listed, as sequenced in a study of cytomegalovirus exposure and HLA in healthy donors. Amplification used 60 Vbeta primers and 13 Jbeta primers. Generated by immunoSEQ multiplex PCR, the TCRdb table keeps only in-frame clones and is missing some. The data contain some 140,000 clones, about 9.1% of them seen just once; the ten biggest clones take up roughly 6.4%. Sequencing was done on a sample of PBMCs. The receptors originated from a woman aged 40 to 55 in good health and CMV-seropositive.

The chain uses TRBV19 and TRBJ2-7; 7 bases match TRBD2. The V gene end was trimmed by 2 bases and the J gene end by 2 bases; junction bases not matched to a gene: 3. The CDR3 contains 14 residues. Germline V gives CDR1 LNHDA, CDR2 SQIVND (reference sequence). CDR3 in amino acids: CASSITGGTYEQYF. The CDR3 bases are TGTGCCAGTAGTATAACCGGGGGGACCTACGAGCAGTACTTC.

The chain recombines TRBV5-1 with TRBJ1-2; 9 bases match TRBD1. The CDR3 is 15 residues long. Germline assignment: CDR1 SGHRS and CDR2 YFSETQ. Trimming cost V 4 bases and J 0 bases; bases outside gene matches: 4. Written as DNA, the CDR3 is TGCGCCAGCAGCGCCCGACAGGGGGCTAACTATGGCTACACCTTC. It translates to CASSARQGANYGYTF.

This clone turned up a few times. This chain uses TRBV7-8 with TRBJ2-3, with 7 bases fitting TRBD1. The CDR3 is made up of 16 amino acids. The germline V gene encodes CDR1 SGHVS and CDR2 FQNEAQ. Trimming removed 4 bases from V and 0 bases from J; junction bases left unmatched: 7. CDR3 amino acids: CASSSQDRISTDTQYF. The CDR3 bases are TGTGCCAGCAGCTCGCAGGACAGGATCAGCACAGATACGCAGTATTTT. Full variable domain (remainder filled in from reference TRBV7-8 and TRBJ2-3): GAGVSQSPRYKVAKRGQDVALRCDPISGHVSLFWYQQALGQGPEFLTYFQNEAQLDKSGLPSDRFFAERPEGSVSTLKIQRTQQEDSAVYLCASSSQDRISTDTQYFGPGTRLTVL.

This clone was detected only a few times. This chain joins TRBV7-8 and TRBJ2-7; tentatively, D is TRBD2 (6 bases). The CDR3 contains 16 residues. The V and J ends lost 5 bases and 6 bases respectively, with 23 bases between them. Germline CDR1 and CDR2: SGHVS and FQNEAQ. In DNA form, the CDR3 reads TGTGCCAGCAGCGACGGAGGGAAGACCACACGAGTCGAGCAGTACTTC. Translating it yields CASSDGGKTTRVEQYF.

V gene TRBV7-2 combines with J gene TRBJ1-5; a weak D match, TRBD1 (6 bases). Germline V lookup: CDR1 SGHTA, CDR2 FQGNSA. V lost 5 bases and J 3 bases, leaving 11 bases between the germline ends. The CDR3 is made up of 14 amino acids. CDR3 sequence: CASSPDSINQPQHF. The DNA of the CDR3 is TGTGCCAGCAGCCCGGACAGCATCAATCAGCCCCAGCATTTT.

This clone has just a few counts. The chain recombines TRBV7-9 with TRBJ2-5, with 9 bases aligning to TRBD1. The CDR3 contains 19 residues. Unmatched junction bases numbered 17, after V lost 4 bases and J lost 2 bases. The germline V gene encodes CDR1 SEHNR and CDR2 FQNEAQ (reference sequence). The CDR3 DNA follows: TGTGCCAGCAGCTCACTCGGGAGAGGGGGACAGGGACTACAAGAGACCCAGTACTTC. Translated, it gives CASSSLGRGGQGLQETQYF.

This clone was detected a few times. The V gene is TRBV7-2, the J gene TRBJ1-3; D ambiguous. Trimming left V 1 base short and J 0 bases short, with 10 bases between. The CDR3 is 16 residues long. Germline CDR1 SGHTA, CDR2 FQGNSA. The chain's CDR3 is CASSLVGVSSGNTIYF. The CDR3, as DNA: TGTGCCAGCAGCTTAGTCGGGGTGAGCTCTGGAAACACCATATATTTT.

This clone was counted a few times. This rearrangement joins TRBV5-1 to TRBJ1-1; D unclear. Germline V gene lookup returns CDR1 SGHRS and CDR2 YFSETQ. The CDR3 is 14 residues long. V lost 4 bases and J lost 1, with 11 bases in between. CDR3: CASSPISQNTEAFF. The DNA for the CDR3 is TGCGCCAGCAGCCCAATTAGCCAGAACACTGAAGCTTTCTTT.

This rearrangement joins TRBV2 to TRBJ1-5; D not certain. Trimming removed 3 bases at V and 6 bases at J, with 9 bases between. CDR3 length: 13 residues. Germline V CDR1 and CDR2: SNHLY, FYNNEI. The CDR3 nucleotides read TGTGCCAGCAGTGACAATACAGTTCAGCCCCAGCATTTT. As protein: CASSDNTVQPQHF. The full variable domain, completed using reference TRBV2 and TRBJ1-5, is EPEVTQTPSHQVTQMGQEVILRCVPISNHLYFYWYRQILGQKVEFLVSFYNNEISEKSEIFDDQFSVERPDGSNFTLKIRSTKLEDSAMYFCASSDNTVQPQHFGDGTRLSIL.

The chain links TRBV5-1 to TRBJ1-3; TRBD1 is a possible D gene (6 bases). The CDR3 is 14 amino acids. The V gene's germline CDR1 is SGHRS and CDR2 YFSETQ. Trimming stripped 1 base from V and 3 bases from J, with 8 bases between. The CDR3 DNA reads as TGCGCCAGCAGCTTGACAGGGCATGGAAACACCATATATTTT. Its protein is CASSLTGHGNTIYF.

This CDR3 is CASSLQGSSDPQETQYF. The CDR3 DNA reads TGTGCCAGCAGCTTACAGGGTAGTAGTGACCCCCAAGAGACCCAGTACTTC. The gene calls are TRBV21-1 and TRBJ2-5; TRBD1 was called by the table and not checked on the DNA. TRBV21-1 is termed a pseudogene. This CDR3 spans 17 amino acids.

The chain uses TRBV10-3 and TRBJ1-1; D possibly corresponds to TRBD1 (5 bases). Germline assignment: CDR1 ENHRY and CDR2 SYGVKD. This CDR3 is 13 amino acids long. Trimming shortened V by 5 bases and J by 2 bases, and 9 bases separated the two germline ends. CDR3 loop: CAISYRFNTEAFF. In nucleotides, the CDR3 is TGTGCCATCAGTTACAGGTTTAACACTGAAGCTTTCTTT.

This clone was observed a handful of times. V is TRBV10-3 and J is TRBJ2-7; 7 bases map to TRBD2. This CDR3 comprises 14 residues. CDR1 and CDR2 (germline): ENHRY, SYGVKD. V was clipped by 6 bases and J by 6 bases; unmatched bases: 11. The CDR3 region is CAISLGGGAPEQYF. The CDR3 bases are TGTGCCATCAGCCTTGGGGGAGGGGCACCCGAGCAGTACTTC.

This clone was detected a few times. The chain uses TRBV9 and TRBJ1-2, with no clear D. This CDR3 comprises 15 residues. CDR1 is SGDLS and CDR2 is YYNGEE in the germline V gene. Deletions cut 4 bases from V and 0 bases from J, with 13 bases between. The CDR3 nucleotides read TGTGCCAGCAGCCTGGGTCCGGGGTCTAACTATGGCTACACCTTC. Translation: CASSLGPGSNYGYTF.

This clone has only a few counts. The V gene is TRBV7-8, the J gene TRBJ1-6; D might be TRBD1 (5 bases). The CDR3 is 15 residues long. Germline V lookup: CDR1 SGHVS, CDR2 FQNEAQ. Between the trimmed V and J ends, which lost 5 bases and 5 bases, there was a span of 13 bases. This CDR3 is CASSQVRGDNSPLHF. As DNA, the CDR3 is TGTGCCAGCAGCCAAGTACGGGGGGATAATTCACCCCTCCACTTT.

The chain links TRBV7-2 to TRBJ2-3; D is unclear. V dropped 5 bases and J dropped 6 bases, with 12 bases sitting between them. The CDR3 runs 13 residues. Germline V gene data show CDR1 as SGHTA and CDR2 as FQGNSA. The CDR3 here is CASSPFSGDTQYF. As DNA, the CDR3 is TGTGCCAGCAGCCCCTTCTCCGGGGATACGCAGTATTTT.

The CDR3 bases are TGTGCCAGCAGTTACCCGACAGGGGACGAAAAACTGTTTTTT. It specifies CASSYPTGDEKLFF. The V gene is TRBV6-5, the J gene TRBJ1-4; 8 positions match TRBD1. The V segment lost 2 bases and the J segment 8 bases; nucleotides outside the gene matches: 4. CDR1 MNHEY and CDR2 SVGAGI come from the germline V gene. CDR3 length: 14 amino acids.

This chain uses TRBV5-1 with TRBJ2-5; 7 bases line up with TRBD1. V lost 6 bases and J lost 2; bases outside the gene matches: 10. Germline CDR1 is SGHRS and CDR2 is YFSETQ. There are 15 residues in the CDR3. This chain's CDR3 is CASTRDSLTQETQYF. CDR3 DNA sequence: TGCGCCAGCACCAGGGACAGCCTAACTCAAGAGACCCAGTACTTC.

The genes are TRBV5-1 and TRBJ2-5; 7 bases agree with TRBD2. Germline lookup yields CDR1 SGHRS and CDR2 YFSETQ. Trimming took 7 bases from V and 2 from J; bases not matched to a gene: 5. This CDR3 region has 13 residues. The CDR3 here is CASRAGSQETQYF. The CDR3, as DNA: TGCGCCAGCCGAGCGGGGTCGCAAGAGACCCAGTACTTC.

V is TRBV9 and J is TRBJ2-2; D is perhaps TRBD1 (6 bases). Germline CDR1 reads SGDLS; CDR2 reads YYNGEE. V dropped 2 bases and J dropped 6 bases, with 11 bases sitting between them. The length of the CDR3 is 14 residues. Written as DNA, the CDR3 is TGTGCCAGCAGCGTTTCACAGGGACCCGGGGAGCTGTTTTTT. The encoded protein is CASSVSQGPGELFF. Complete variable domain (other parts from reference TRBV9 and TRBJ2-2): DSGVTQTPKHLITATGQRVTLRCSPRSGDLSVYWYQQSLDQGLQFLIQYYNGEERAKGNILERFSAQQFPDLHSELNLSSLELGDSALYFCASSVSQGPGELFFGEGSRLTVL.

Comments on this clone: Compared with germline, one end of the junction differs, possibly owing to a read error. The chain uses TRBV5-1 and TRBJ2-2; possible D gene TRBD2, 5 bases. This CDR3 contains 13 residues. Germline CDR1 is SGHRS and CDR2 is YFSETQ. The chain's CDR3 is CASSLGPTGELLF. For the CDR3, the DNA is TGCGCCAGCAGCTTGGGACCGACCGGGGAGCTGCTTTTT.

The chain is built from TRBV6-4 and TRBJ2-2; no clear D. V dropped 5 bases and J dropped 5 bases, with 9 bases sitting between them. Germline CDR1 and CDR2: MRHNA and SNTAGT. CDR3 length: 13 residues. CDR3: CASSFSPTGELFF. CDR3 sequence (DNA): TGTGCCAGCAGTTTCTCTCCTACCGGGGAGCTGTTTTTT.

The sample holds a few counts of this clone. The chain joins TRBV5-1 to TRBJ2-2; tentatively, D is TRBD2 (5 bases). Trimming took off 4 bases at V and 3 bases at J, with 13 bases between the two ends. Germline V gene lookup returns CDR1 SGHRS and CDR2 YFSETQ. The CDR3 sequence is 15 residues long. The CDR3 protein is CASSVDGVDTGELFF. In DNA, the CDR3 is TGCGCCAGCAGCGTGGACGGGGTGGACACCGGGGAGCTGTTTTTT.

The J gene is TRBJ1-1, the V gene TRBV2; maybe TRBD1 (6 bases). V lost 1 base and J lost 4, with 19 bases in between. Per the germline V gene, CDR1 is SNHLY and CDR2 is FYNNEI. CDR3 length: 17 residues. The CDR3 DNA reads TGTGCCAGCAGTGAAGGGAAGAGGGGGAGTACGACCACTGAAGCTTTCTTT. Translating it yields CASSEGKRGSTTTEAFF.

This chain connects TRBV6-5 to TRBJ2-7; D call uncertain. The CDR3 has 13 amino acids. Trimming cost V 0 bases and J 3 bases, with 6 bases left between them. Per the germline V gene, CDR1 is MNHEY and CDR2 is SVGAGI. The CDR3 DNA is TGTGCCAGCAGTTACTCGATCGGCTACGAGCAGTACTTC. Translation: CASSYSIGYEQYF.